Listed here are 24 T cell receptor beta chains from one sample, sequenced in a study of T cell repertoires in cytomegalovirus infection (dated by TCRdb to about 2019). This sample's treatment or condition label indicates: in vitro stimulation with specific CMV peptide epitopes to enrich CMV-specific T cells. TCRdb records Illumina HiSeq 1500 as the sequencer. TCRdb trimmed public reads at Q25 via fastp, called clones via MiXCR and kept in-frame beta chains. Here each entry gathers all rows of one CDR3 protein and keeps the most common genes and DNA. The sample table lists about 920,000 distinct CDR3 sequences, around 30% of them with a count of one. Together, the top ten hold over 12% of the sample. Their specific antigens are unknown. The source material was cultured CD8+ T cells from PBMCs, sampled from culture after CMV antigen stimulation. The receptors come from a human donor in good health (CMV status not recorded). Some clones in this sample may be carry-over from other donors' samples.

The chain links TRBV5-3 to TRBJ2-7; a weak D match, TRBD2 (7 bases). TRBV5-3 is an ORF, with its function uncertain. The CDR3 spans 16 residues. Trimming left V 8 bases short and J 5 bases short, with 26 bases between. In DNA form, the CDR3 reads TGTGCCAGCAACTCCCTGAGGGGGGGGCCTAAGGACGAGCAGTACTTC. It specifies CASNSLRGGPKDEQYF.

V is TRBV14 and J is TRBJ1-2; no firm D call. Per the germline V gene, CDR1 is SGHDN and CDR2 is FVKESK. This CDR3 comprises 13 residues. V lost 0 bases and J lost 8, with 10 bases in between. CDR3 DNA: TGTGCCAGCAGCCAAGATAGCCAATACGGCTACACCTTC. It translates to CASSQDSQYGYTF.

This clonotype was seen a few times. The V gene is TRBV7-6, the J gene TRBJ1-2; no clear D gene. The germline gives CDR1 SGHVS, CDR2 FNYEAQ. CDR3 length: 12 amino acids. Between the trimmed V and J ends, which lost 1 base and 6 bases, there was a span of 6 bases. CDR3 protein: CASSLGSNGYTF. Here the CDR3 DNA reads TGTGCCAGCAGCTTAGGGTCCAATGGCTACACCTTC.

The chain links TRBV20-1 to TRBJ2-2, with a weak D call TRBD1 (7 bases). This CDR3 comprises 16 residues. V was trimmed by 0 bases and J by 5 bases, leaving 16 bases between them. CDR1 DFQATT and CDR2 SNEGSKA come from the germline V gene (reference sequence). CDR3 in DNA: TGCAGTGCTAGAGAGATTGAGGGGGCGGGAACCGGGGAGCTGTTTTTT. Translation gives CSAREIEGAGTGELFF.

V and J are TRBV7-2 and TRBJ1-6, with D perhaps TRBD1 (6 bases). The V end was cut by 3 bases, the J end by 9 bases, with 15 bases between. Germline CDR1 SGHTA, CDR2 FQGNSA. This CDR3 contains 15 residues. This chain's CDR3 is CASSFSGERTSPLHF. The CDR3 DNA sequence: TGTGCCAGCAGCTTCTCAGGGGAAAGGACTTCACCCCTCCACTTT.

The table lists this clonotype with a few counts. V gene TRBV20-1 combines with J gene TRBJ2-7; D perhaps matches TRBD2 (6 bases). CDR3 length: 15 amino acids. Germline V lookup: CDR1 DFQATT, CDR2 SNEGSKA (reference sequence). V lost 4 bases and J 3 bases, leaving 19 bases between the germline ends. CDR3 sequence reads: CSAIPFTGVNYEQYV. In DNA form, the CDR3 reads TGCAGTGCTATCCCGTTCACGGGGGTGAACTACGAGCAGTACGTC.

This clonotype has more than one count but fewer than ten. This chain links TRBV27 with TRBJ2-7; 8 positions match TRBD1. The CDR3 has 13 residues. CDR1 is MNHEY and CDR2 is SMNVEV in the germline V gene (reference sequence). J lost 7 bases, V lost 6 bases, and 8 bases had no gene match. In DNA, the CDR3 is TGTGCCAGCAGCAACGGACAGGGCCGAGAGCAGTACTTC. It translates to CASSNGQGREQYF.

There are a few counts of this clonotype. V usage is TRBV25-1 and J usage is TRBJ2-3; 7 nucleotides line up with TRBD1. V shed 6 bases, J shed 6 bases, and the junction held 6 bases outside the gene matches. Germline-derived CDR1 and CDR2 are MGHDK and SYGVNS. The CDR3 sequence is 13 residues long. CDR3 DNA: TGTGCCAGCAGGACAGGGTCGTATGATACGCAGTATTTT. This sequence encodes CASRTGSYDTQYF.

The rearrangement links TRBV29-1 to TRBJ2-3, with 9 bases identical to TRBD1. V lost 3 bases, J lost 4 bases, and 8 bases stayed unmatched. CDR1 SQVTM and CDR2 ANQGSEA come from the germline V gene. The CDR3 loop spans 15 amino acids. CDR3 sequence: CSVDDRGTVADTQYF. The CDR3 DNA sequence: TGCAGCGTTGACGACAGGGGGACGGTGGCAGATACGCAGTATTTT.

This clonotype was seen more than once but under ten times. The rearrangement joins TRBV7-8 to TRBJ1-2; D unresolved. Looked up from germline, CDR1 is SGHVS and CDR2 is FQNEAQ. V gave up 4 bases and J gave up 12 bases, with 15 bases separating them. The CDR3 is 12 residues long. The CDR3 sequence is CASSSPYAANTF. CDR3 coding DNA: TGTGCCAGCAGCTCACCTTATGCGGCGAACACCTTC.

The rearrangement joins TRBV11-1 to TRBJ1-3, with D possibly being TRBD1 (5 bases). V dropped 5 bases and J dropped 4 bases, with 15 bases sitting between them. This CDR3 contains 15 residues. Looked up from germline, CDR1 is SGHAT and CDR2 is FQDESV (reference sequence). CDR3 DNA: TGTGCCAGCAGCCACCCCCCTGGGGCCGGAAACACCATATATTTT. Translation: CASSHPPGAGNTIYF.

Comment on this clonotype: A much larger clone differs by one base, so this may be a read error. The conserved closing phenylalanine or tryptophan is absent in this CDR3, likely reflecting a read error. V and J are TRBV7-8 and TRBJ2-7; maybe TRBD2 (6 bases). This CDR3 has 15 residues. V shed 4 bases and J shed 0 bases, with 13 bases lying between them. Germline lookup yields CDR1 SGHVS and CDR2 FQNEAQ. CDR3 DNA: TGTGCCAGCAGCTCGGACTATCAGAGCTCCTACGAGCAGTACTCC. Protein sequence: CASSSDYQSSYEQYS.

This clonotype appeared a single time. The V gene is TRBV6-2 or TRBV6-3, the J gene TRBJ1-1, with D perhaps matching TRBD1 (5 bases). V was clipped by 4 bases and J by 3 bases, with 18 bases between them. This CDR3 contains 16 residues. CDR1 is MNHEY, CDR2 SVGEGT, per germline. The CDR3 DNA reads TGTGCCAGCAGTTCCTCAAAACCCCTGGGGGACACTGAAGCTTTCTTT. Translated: CASSSSKPLGDTEAFF.

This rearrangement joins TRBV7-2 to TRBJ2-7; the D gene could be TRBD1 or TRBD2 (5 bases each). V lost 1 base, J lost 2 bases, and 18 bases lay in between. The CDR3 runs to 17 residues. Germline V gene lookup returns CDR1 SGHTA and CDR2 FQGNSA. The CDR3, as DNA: TGTGCCAGCAGCTTAGAAGTGGGACCCTTTATAACCTACGAGCAGTACTTC. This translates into CASSLEVGPFITYEQYF.

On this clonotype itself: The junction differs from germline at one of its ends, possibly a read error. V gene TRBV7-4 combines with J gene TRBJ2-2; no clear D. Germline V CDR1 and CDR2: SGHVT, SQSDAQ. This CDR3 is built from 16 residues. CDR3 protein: CATSPRRVTNTGELFF. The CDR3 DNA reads TGTGCCACCAGCCCTCGAAGGGTAACGAACACCGGGGAGCTGTTTTTT.

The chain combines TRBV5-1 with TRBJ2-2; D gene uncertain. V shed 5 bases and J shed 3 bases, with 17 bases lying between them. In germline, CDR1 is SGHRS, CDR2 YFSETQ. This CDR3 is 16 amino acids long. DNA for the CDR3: TGCGCCAGCAGTTGGGCCGTCTCCTTATACACCGGGGAGCTGTTTTTT. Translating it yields CASSWAVSLYTGELFF. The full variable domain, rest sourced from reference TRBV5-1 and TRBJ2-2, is KAGVTQTPRYLIKTRGQQVTLSCSPISGHRSVSWYQQTPGQGLQFLFEYFSETQRNKGNFPGRFSGRQFSNSRSEMNVSTLELGDSALYLCASSWAVSLYTGELFFGEGSRLTVL.

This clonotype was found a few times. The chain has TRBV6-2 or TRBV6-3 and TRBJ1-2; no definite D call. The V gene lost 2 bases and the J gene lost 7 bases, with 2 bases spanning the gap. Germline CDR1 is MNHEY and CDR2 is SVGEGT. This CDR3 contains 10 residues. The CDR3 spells CASSYPGYTF. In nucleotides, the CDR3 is TGTGCCAGCAGTTACCCTGGCTACACCTTC.

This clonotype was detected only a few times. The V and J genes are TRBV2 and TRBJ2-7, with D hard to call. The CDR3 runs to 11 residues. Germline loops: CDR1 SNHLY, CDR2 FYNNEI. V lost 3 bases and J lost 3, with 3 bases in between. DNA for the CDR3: TGTGCCAGCAGTGAGATCTACGAGCAGTACGTC. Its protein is CASSEIYEQYV.

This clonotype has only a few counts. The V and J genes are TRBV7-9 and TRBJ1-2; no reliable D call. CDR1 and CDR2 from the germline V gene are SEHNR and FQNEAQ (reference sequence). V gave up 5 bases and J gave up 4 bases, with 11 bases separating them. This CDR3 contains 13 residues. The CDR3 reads CASSPVGFYGYTF. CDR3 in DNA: TGTGCCAGCAGCCCCGTGGGATTCTATGGCTACACCTTC.

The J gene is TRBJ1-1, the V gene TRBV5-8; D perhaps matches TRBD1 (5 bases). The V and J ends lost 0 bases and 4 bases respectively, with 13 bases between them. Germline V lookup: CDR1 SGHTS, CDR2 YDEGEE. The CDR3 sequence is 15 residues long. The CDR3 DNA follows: TGTGCCAGCAGCTTGGAGCCTTGGGGGGGCACTGAAGCTTTCTTT. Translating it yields CASSLEPWGGTEAFF. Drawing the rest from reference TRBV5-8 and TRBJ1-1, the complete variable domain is EAGVTQSPTHLIKTRGQQATLRCSPISGHTSVYWYQQALGLGLQFLLWYDEGEERNRGNFPPRFSGRQFPNYSSELNVNALELEDSALYLCASSLEPWGGTEAFFGQGTRLTVV.

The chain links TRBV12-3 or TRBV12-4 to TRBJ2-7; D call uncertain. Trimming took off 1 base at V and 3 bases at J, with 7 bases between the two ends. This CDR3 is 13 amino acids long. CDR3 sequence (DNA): TGTGCCAGCAGTTTAGGACACCTCTACGAGCAGTACGTC. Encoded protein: CASSLGHLYEQYV.

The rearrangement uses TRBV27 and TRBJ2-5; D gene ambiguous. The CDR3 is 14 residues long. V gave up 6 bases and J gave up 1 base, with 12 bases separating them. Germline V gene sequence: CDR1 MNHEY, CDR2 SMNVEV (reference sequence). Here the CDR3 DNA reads TGTGCCAGCAGCCCACTTTCGACCCAAGAGACCCAGTACTTC. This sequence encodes CASSPLSTQETQYF.

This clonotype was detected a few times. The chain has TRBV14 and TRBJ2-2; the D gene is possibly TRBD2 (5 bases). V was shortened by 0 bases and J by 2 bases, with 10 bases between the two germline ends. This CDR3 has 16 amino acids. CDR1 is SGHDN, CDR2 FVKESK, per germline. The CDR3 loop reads CASSQEPGFNTGELFF. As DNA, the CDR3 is TGTGCCAGCAGCCAAGAACCGGGGTTTAACACCGGGGAGCTGTTTTTT.

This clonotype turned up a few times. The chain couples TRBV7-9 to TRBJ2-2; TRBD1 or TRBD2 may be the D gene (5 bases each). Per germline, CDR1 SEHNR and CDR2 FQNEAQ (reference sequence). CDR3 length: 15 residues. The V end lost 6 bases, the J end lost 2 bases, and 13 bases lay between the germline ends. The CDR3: CASRSFRDNTGELFF. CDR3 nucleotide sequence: TGTGCCAGCAGAAGTTTCCGGGACAACACCGGGGAGCTGTTTTTT. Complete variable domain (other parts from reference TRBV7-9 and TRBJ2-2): DTGVSQNPRHKITKRGQNVTFRCDPISEHNRLYWYRQTLGQGPEFLTYFQNEAQLEKSRLLSDRFSAERPKGSFSTLEIQRTEQGDSAMYLCASRSFRDNTGELFFGEGSRLTVL.